Only one count was recorded for the clone carrying this T cell receptor beta chain. Its antigen is unidentified. These data belong to a study of response to subunit inactivated influenza vaccine. This CDR3 spans 15 amino acids. After removal of 1 base from V and 4 bases from J, the junction contained 5 bases not matched to a gene. Study-level results: Authors suggested that a seasonal influenza vaccination recruits few new T cells each time.

TCRdb re-analysed the RT-PCR reads in MiXCR, keeping a single row per CDR3 protein. The sample has under 800,000 distinct CDR3 sequences; roughly 13% are singletons. This sequence was found in a man aged 50-60 years who received an inactivated influenza vaccine. The J gene is TRBJ2-5, the V gene TRBV12-3 or TRBV12-4, with 8 bases that match TRBD1. Sequencing used PBMCs from blood, obtained 14 to 15 days before vaccination. As DNA, the CDR3 is TGTGCCAGCAGTTTAGAAGGACAGGGCCCAGAGACCCAGTACTTC. It is translated as CASSLEGQGPETQYF.